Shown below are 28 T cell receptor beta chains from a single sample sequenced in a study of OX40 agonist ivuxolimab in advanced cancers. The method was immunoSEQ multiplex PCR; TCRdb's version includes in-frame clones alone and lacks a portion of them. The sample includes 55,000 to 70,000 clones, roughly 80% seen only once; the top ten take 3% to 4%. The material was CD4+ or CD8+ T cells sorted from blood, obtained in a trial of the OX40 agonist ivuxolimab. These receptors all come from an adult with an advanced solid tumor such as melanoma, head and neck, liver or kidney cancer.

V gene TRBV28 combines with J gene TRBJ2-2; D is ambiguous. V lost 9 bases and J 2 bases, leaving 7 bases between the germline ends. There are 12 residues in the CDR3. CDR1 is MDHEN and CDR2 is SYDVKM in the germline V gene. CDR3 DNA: TGTGCCAGTAGACTCAACACCGGGGAGCTGTTTTTT. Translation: CASRLNTGELFF.

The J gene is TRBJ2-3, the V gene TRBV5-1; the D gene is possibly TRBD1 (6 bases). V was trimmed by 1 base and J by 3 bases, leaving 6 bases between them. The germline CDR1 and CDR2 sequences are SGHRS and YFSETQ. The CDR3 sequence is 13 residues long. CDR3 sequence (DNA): TGCGCCAGCAGCTTGACAGGGACAGATACGCAGTATTTT. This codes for CASSLTGTDTQYF.

DNA for the CDR3: TGCGCCAGCAGCTTGATCGGATTGAACACTGAAGCTTTCTTT. Its translation: CASSLIGLNTEAFF. The chain combines TRBV5-1 with TRBJ1-1; no reliable D call. Germline CDR1 SGHRS, CDR2 YFSETQ. This CDR3 is built from 14 residues. The germline V and J ends were trimmed by 1 base and 0 bases, with 7 bases remaining between them. The full variable domain, in which reference TRBV5-1 and TRBJ1-1 provide the parts outside the CDR3, is KAGVTQTPRYLIKTRGQQVTLSCSPISGHRSVSWYQQTPGQGLQFLFEYFSETQRNKGNFPGRFSGRQFSNSRSEMNVSTLELGDSALYLCASSLIGLNTEAFFGQGTRLTVV.

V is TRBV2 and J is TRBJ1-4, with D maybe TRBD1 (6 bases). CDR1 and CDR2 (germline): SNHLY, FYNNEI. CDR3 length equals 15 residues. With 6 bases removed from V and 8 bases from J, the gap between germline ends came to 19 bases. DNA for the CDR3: TGTGCCAGCAGCTCCATTTCGGGACAAGGGGAAAAACTGTTTTTT. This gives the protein CASSSISGQGEKLFF.

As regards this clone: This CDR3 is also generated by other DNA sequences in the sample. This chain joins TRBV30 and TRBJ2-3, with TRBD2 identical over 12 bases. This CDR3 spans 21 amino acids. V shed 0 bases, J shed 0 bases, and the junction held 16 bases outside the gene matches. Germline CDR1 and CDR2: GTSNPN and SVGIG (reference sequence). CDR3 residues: CAWSVQLWASGGARSTDTQYF. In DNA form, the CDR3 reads TGTGCCTGGAGTGTACAATTATGGGCTAGCGGGGGGGCGCGGAGCACAGATACGCAGTATTTT. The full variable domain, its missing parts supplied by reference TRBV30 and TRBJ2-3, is SQTIHQWPATLVQPVGSPLSLECTVEGTSNPNLYWYRQAAGRGLQLLFYSVGIGQISSEVPQNLSASRPQDRQFILSSKKLLLSDSGFYLCAWSVQLWASGGARSTDTQYFGPGTRLTVL.

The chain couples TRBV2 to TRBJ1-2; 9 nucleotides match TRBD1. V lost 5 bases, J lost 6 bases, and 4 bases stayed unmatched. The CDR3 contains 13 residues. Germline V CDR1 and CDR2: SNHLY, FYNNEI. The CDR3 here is CASSWTGDHGYTF. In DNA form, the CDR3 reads TGTGCCAGCAGTTGGACAGGGGATCATGGCTACACCTTC.

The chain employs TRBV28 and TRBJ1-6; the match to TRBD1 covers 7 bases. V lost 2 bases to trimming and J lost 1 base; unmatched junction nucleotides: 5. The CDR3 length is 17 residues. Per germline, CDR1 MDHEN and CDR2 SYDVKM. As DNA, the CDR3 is TGTGCCAGCAGTTTAGGGCAGGGGGGATCCTATAATTCACCCCTCCACTTT. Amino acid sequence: CASSLGQGGSYNSPLHF.

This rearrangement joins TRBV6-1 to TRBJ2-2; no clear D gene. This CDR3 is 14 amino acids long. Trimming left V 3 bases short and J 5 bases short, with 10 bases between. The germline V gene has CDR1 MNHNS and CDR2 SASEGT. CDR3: CASSDLGFTGELFF. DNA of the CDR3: TGTGCCAGCAGTGATCTAGGGTTTACCGGGGAGCTGTTTTTT.

The CDR3 here is CASSFLTGTSGVEQFF. The CDR3 region has the DNA TGTGCCAGCAGCTTCCTCACTGGGACTAGCGGAGTTGAGCAGTTCTTC. V gene TRBV7-6 combines with J gene TRBJ2-1; 11 bases line up with TRBD2. The CDR3 is 16 amino acids. Germline V gene data show CDR1 as SGHVS and CDR2 as FNYEAQ. V shed 3 bases, J shed 9 bases, and the junction held 10 bases outside the gene matches.

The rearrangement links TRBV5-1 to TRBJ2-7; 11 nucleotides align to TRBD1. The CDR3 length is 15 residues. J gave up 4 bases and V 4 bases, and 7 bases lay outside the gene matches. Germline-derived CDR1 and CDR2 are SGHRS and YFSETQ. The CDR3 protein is CASSPGTGGFYEQYF. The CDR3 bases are TGCGCCAGCAGCCCCGGGACAGGGGGTTTTTACGAGCAGTACTTC.

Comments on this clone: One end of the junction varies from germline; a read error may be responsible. CDR3 residues: CASSLDPQGPEAFF. In nucleotides, the CDR3 is TGTGCCAGCAGCCTAGACCCTCAGGGCCCTGAAGCTTTCTTT. The V gene is TRBV11-2, the J gene TRBJ1-1, with TRBD1 as a possible D gene (5 bases). CDR3 size: 14 residues. Germline CDR1 SGHAT, CDR2 FQNNGV. The variable domain in full, with the rest retrieved from reference TRBV11-2 and TRBJ1-1, is EAGVAQSPRYKIIEKRQSVAFWCNPISGHATLYWYQQILGQGPKLLIQFQNNGVVDDSQLPKDRFSAERLKGVDSTLKIQPAKLEDSAVYLCASSLDPQGPEAFFGQGTRLTVV.

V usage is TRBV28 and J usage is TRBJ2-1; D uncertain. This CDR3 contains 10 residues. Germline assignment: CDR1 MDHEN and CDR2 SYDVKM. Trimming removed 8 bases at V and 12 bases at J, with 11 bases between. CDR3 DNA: TGTGCCAGCTCCGACCGCGGGCAGTTCTTC. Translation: CASSDRGQFF.

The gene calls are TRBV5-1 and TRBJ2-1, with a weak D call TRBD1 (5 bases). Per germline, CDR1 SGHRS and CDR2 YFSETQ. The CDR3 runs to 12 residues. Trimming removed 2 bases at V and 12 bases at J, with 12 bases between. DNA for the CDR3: TGCGCCAGCAGCTTTGACCAGGGAAGGCAGTTCTTC. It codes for CASSFDQGRQFF.

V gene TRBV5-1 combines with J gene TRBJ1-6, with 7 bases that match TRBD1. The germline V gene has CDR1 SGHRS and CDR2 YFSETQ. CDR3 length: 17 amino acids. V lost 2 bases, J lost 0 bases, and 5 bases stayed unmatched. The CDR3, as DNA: TGCGCCAGCAGCTTACTGGGGACAGTCTCCTATAATTCACCCCTCCACTTT. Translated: CASSLLGTVSYNSPLHF.

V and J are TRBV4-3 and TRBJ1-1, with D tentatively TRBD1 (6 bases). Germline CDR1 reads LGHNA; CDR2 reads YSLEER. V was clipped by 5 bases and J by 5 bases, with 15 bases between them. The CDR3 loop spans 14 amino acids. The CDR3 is CASSEQGRYTEAFF. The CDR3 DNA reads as TGCGCCAGCAGCGAACAGGGTCGTTATACTGAAGCTTTCTTT.

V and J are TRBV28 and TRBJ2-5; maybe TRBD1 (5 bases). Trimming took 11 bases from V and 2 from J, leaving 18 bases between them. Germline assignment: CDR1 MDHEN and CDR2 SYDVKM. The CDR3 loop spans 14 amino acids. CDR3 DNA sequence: TGTGCCGCTGCCCAGGGCGGTCAGCAAGAGACCCAGTACTTC. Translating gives CAAAQGGQQETQYF. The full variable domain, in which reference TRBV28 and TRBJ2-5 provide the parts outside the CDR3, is DVKVTQSSRYLVKRTGEKVFLECVQDMDHENMFWYRQDPGLGLRLIYFSYDVKMKEKGDIPEGYSVSREKKERFSLILESASTNQTSMYLCAAAQGGQQETQYFGPGTRLLVL.

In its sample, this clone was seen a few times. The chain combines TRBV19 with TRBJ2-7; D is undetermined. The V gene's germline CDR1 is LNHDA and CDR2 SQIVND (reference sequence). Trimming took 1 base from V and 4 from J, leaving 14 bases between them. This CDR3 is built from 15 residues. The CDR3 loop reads CASSIARASPYEQYF. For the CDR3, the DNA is TGTGCCAGTAGTATAGCCCGGGCTTCGCCATACGAGCAGTACTTC.

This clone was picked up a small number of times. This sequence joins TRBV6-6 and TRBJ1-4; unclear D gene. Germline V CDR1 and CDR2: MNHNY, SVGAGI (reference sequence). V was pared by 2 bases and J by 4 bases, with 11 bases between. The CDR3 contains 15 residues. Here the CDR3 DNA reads TGTGCCAGCAGTTACGTCCAGGCTAATAATGAAAAACTGTTTTTT. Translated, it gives CASSYVQANNEKLFF.

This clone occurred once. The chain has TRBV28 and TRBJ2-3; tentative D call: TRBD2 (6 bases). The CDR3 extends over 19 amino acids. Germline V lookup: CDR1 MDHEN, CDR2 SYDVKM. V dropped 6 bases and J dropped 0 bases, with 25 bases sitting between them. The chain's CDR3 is CASRTWDGRGKSSTDTQYF. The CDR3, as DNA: TGTGCCAGCAGAACTTGGGACGGTCGGGGGAAATCTAGCACAGATACGCAGTATTTT.

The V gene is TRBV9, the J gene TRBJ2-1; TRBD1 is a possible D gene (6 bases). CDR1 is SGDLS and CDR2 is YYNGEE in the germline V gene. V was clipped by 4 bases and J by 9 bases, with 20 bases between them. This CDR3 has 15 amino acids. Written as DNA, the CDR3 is TGTGCCAGCAGCCCCTTTAAGGGGGAAAAGGGTGAGCAGTTCTTC. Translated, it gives CASSPFKGEKGEQFF.

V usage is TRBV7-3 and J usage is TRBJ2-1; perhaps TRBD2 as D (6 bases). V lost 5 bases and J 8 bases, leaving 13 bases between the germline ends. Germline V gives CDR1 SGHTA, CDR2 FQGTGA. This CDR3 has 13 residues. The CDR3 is CASSRDSGDEQFF. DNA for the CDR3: TGTGCCAGCAGCCGGGACTCCGGAGATGAGCAGTTCTTC.

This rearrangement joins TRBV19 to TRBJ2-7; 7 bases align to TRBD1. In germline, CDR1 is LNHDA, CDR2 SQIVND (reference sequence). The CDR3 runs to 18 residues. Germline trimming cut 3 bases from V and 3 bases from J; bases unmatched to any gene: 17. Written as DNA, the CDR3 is TGTGCCAGTAGTATCGCATCCCCCACAGGGGCGTTCGTCTACGAGCAGTACTTC. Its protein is CASSIASPTGAFVYEQYF.

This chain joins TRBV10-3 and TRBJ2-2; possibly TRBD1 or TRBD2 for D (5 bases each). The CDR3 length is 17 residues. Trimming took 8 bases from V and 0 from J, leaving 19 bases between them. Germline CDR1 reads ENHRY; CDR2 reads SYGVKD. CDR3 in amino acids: CAICPRGAFSNTGELFF. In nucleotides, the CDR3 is TGTGCCATCTGCCCCCGAGGGGCTTTTTCGAACACCGGGGAGCTGTTTTTT.

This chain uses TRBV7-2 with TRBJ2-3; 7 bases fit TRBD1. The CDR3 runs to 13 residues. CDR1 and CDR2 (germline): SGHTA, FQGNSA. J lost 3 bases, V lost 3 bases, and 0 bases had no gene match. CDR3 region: CASSLTGTDTQYF. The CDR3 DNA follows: TGTGCCAGCAGCTTGACAGGGACAGATACGCAGTATTTT.

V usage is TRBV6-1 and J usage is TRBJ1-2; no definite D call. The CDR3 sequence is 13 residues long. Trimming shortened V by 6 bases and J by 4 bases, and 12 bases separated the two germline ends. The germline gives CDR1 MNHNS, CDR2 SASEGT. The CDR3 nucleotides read TGTGCCAGCAGCCTAAGCGGACGCTATGGCTACACCTTC. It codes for CASSLSGRYGYTF.

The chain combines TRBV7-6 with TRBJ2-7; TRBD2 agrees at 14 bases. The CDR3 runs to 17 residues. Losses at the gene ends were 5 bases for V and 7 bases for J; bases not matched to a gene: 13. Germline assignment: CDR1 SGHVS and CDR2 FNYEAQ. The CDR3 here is CASSRLGLAGALGEQYF. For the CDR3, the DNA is TGTGCCAGCAGCCGCCTGGGACTAGCGGGGGCACTAGGAGAGCAGTACTTC.

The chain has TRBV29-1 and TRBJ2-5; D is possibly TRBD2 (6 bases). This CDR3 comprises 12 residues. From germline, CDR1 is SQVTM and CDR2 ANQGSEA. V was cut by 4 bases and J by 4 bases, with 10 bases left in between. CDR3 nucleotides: TGCAGCGTTGGGGGACTGGCAGAGACCCAGTACTTC. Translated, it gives CSVGGLAETQYF.

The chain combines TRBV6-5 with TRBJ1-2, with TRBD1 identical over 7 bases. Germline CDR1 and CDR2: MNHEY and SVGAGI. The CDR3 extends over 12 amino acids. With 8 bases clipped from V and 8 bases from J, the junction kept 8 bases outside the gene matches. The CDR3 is CASGFRGGGYTF. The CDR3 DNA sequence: TGTGCCAGCGGCTTTAGAGGGGGCGGCTACACCTTC.